This T cell receptor (beta chain) is drawn from a study of glioma-infiltrating T cells. Germline V CDR1 and CDR2: MNHNS, SASEGT. V was clipped by 4 bases and J by 5 bases, with 9 bases between them. CDR3 length: 12 residues. This clonotype was seen at least ten times. Using RNA template, CDR3s of TCR alpha and beta were amplified with iRepertoire arm-PCR. TCRdb reprocessed the multiplex PCR reads with MiXCR, giving one entry per CDR3 protein. The table shows more than 350,000 distinct CDR3 sequences, with 41% occurring only once. Material for sequencing was glioma tissue, nonneoplastic brain tissue, or PBMCs (not recorded which). The TCR was taken from a human donor with low-grade glioma or glioblastoma, undergoing nonglioma brain surgery, or in good health (not recorded which). The chain combines TRBV6-1 with TRBJ2-7, with D unclear. The CDR3 DNA follows: TGTGCCAGCAGTGCCGACATACACGAGCAGTACTTC. Translation: CASSADIHEQYF.